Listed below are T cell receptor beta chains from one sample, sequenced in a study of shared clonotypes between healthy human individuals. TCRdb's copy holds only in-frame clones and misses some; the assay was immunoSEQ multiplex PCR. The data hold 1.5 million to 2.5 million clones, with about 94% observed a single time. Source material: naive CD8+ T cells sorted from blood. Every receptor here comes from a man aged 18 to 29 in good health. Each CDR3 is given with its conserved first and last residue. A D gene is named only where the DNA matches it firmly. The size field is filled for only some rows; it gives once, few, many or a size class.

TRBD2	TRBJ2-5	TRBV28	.	TGTGCCAGCAGTTTCCTTTTATCTAGCGGGGGGCCTCAAGAGACCCAGTACTTC	CASSFLLSSGGPQETQYF
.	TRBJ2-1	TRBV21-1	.	TGTGCCAGCAGCAAAGGGGTAGGGTACAATGAGCAGTTCTTC	CASSKGVGYNEQFF
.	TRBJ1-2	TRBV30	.	TGTGCCTGGAGTGTGGGAGGGAACAATGGCTACACCTTC	CAWSVGGNNGYTF
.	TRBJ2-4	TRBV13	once	TGTGCCAGCAGCAGCAACGTAGCCAAAAACATTCAGTACTTC	CASSSNVAKNIQYF
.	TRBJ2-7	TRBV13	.	TGTGCCAGCAGCTTACTTTCGGGGTACGAGCAGTACTTC	CASSLLSGYEQYF
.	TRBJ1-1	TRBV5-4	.	TGTGCCAGCAGCTTGGACGGGGCCACTGAAGCTTTCTTT	CASSLDGATEAFF
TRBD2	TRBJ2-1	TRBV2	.	TGTGCCAGCAGAGTGGGACTAGCGGGGGGGCTAGGCTACAATGAGCAGTTCTTC	CASRVGLAGGLGYNEQFF
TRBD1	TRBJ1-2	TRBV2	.	TGTGCCAGCAGTGAAGCGTGGTTGTCAGGGGGCACTTATGGCTACACCTTC	CASSEAWLSGGTYGYTF
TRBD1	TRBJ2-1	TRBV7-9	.	TGTGCCAGCAGCCCGGGACAGGGGGATTTGAATGAGCAGTTCTTC	CASSPGQGDLNEQFF
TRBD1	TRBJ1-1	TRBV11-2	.	TGTGCCAGCAGTTCAGGGGGCCCCACTGAAGCTTTCTTT	CASSSGGPTEAFF
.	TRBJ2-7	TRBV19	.	TGTGCCAGTAGTATCCGGGATCTCTCCTACGAGCAGTACTTC	CASSIRDLSYEQYF
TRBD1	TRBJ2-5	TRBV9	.	TGTGCCAGCAGCATACGGGACAGGGGGCCCCAAGAGACCCAGTACTTC	CASSIRDRGPQETQYF
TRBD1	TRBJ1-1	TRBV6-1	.	TGTGCCAGCAACGAGGGGACAGGGGGTACTGAAGCTTTCTTT	CASNEGTGGTEAFF
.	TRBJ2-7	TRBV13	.	TGTGCCAGCAGCTCAAGAAAGGGGAAAAACTACGAGCAGTACTTC	CASSSRKGKNYEQYF
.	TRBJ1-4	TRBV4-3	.	TGCGCCAGCAGCCCAGGGACGTCCTTCGGGGAAAAACTGTTTTTT	CASSPGTSFGEKLFF
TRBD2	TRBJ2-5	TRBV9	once	TGTGCCAGCAGCGTAGGGGGAGGGCAGATTCAAGAGACCCAGTACTTC	CASSVGGGQIQETQYF
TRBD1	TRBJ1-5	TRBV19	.	TGTGCCAGTAGCTCCAGGGGGCTAGACAATCAGCCCCAGCATTTT	CASSSRGLDNQPQHF
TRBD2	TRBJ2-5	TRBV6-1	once	TGTGCCAGCAGTGAAGGGGACTACTACCAAGAGACCCAGTACTTC	CASSEGDYYQETQYF
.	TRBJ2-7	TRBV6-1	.	TGTGCCAGCGGAAGGGGGAACGAGCAGTACTTC	CASGRGNEQYF
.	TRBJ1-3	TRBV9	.	TGTGCCAGCAGCGTAGCTAGGGACACCGACCGAAACACCATATATTTT	CASSVARDTDRNTIYF
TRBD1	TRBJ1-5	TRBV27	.	TGTGCCAGCGGTGAGACAGGGGCCCAGCCCCAGCATTTT	CASGETGAQPQHF
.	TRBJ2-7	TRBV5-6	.	TGTGCCAGCAGCTTGGCCAGGGACGGCGGCTCCTACGAGCAGTACTTC	CASSLARDGGSYEQYF
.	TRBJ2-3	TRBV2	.	TGTGCCAGCCCTGGCTCGGGGGCCCCTTCCGATACGCAGTATTTT	CASPGSGAPSDTQYF
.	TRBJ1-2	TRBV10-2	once	TGCGCCAGCAGTGAGGTCGTGGGATTTTATGGCTACACCTTC	CASSEVVGFYGYTF
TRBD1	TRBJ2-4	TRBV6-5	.	TGTGCCAGCAGTAAGCTAGGGACAGGCAAAAACATTCAGTACTTC	CASSKLGTGKNIQYF
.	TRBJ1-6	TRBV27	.	TGTGCCAGCAGTTTAAGCGGACAGTATAATTCACCCCTCCACTTT	CASSLSGQYNSPLHF
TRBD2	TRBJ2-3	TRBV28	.	TGTGCCAGCAGCCTCGGGGGGGCCTTCGCAGATACGCAGTATTTT	CASSLGGAFADTQYF
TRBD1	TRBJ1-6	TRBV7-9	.	TGTGCCAGCAGTTATACCCTAGGGACAGGGGGCGAGGCCCTCCACTTT	CASSYTLGTGGEALHF
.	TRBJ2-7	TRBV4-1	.	TGCGCCAGCAGCCAAGATCGAGGAGACTACGAGCAGTACTTC	CASSQDRGDYEQYF
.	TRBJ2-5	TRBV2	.	TGTGCCAGCAGTGGGGATCAAGAGACCCAGTACTTC	CASSGDQETQYF
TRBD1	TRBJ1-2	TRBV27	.	TGTGCCAGCAGTTTTCTGGACAGGGGTTCGGATGGCTACACCTTC	CASSFLDRGSDGYTF
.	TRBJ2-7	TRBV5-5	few	TGTGCCAGCAGTTCCTGGTCAGAATACGAGCAGTACTTC	CASSSWSEYEQYF
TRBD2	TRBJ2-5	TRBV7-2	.	TGTGCCAGCAGCTTAGGGCGGGGGATTCCCCTGATCGCCCAAGAGACCCAGTACTTC	CASSLGRGIPLIAQETQYF
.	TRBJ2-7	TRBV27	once	TGTGCCAGCAGTCTCAACAGGGCCTACGAGCAGTACTTC	CASSLNRAYEQYF
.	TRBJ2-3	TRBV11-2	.	TGTGCCAGCAGCTTTAGCACAGATACGCAGTATTTT	CASSFSTDTQYF
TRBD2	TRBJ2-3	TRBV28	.	TGTGCCAGCAGTTTAACTAGCGGGGGGAAAATCACAGATACGCAGTATTTT	CASSLTSGGKITDTQYF
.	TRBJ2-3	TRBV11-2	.	TGTGCCAGCAGCTTATCGACCGATACGCAGTATTTT	CASSLSTDTQYF